Sequencing of this TCR beta chain was carried out in a study of blood T cells in healthy people across ages. Trimming took off 1 base at V and 15 bases at J, with 13 bases between the two ends. The CDR3 spans 12 residues. Germline CDR1 LGHDT, CDR2 YNNKEL (reference sequence). Study-wide points: Expanded clonotype changes were possibly confounded by unknown donor CMV status. Calculation of diversity from one million T cells yielded estimates considered to be underestimates.

A second PCR, run for about 6 to 12 cycles, used a sample-barcoded 5' primer plus a J-beta primer mix. There were at least 2.5 million CDR3-containing paired-end reads obtained from each sample. TCRdb fed the 5' RACE reads into MiXCR, producing one record per CDR3 protein. Here the sample spans about 1.8 million distinct CDR3 sequences, about 50% being singletons. Details on this clonotype: Its antigen remains unknown.

Sample: blood. This sequence originates from a middle-aged woman in good health. This rearrangement joins TRBV3-1 to TRBJ2-4; D is possibly TRBD1 or TRBD2 (6 bases each). The CDR3, as DNA: TGTGCCAGCAGCCAAGGAGGAGGGGGTTTGTACTTC. Protein product: CASSQGGGGLYF.